Listed here are 10 T cell receptor beta chains from one sample, sequenced in a study of blood T cell repertoires in COVID-19. Sequencing was performed with immunoSEQ multiplex PCR; in TCRdb, only in-frame clones are kept and a portion is missing. Here the sample spans tens of thousands of clones, approximately 91% being singletons. Input material: peripheral blood. The source of these receptors is a man between 70 and 80 years old with active or convalescent COVID-19.

The chain employs TRBV7-9 and TRBJ1-2; D not certain. Per germline, CDR1 SEHNR and CDR2 FQNEAQ (reference sequence). V shed 3 bases and J shed 6 bases, with 14 bases lying between them. This CDR3 contains 14 residues. The CDR3: CASSFLTAVNGYTF. The CDR3 coding sequence is TGTGCCAGCAGCTTCCTGACGGCGGTTAATGGCTACACCTTC.

CDR3 sequence: CASSLRRGLYEQYF. CDR3 bases: TGTGCCAGCAGTTTAAGGCGGGGACTATACGAGCAGTACTTC. This sequence joins TRBV28 and TRBJ2-7; 7 positions agree with TRBD2. Looked up from germline, CDR1 is MDHEN and CDR2 is SYDVKM. Trimming removed 2 bases from V and 4 bases from J; junction bases left unmatched: 5. The CDR3 sequence is 14 residues long.

The chain has TRBV30 and TRBJ2-3; possibly TRBD1 for D (6 bases). The CDR3 runs 13 residues. CDR1 is GTSNPN, CDR2 SVGIG, per germline (reference sequence). Trimming stripped 2 bases from V and 3 bases from J, with 9 bases between. CDR3: CAWSKGETDTQYF. DNA for the CDR3: TGTGCCTGGAGTAAGGGGGAGACAGATACGCAGTATTTT.

This chain links TRBV4-1 with TRBJ1-4; D may be TRBD1 (5 bases). Trimming removed 6 bases from V and 3 bases from J, with 23 bases in between. The CDR3 is 18 amino acids. Germline lookup yields CDR1 MGHRA and CDR2 YSYEKL. The CDR3 loop is CASSRGWGGADSNEKLFF. DNA of the CDR3: TGCGCCAGCAGTCGAGGCTGGGGTGGGGCAGACTCTAATGAAAAACTGTTTTTT.

This chain uses TRBV5-6 with TRBJ1-2; tentative D call: TRBD1 (5 bases). This CDR3 spans 16 amino acids. V lost 6 bases to trimming and J lost 5 bases, with 23 bases between them. Germline V gives CDR1 SGHDT, CDR2 YYEEEE. The DNA of the CDR3 is TGTGCCAGCACTTTGGGGCGCGTGGGTTTGAGGTATGGCTACACCTTC. Translated, it gives CASTLGRVGLRYGYTF. Looking up the rest from reference TRBV5-6 and TRBJ1-2 gives the full variable domain: DAGVTQSPTHLIKTRGQQVTLRCSPKSGHDTVSWYQQALGQGPQFIFQYYEEEERQRGNFPDRFSGHQFPNYSSELNVNALLLGDSALYLCASTLGRVGLRYGYTFGSGTRLTVV.

The rearrangement uses TRBV7-9 and TRBJ1-5; D gene ambiguous. Germline V gives CDR1 SEHNR, CDR2 FQNEAQ (reference sequence). The V end was cut by 3 bases, the J end by 3 bases, with 9 bases between. This CDR3 is built from 14 residues. DNA for the CDR3: TGTGCCAGCAGCTTTGACACTCACAATCAGCCCCAGCATTTT. As protein: CASSFDTHNQPQHF.

J is TRBJ2-5 and V is TRBV7-2; TRBD2 matches at 10 bases. CDR1 and CDR2 (germline): SGHTA, FQGNSA. CDR3 size: 17 residues. Trimming took 2 bases from V and 5 from J; bases not matched to a gene: 11. This CDR3 reads CASSLKRGAGGLETQYF. The CDR3 DNA sequence: TGTGCCAGCAGCTTAAAACGGGGAGCGGGGGGGCTCGAGACCCAGTACTTC.

V and J are TRBV5-1 and TRBJ1-1; a weak D match, TRBD1 (5 bases). V lost 0 bases, J lost 0 bases, and 9 bases lay in between. The CDR3 has 15 residues. CDR1 is SGHRS, CDR2 YFSETQ, per germline. The CDR3 sequence is CASSLVPGLNTEAFF. The CDR3 nucleotides read TGCGCCAGCAGCTTGGTTCCAGGGCTGAACACTGAAGCTTTCTTT. The complete variable domain, with remaining parts taken from reference TRBV5-1 and TRBJ1-1, reads KAGVTQTPRYLIKTRGQQVTLSCSPISGHRSVSWYQQTPGQGLQFLFEYFSETQRNKGNFPGRFSGRQFSNSRSEMNVSTLELGDSALYLCASSLVPGLNTEAFFGQGTRLTVV.

V usage is TRBV19 and J usage is TRBJ1-2; 7 bases are shared with TRBD1. CDR3 size: 13 residues. Germline V CDR1 and CDR2: LNHDA, SQIVND (reference sequence). V lost 9 bases and J lost 4; bases outside the gene matches: 8. CDR3 sequence reads: CASRPGTAYGYTF. The CDR3 DNA follows: TGTGCCAGCCGACCCGGGACAGCCTATGGCTACACCTTC.

About this clone: At the DNA level, this CDR3 is encoded by other sequences in the same sample as well. This chain joins TRBV19 and TRBJ1-5; TRBD1 might be the D (5 bases). The CDR3 totals 14 residues. Germline lookup yields CDR1 LNHDA and CDR2 SQIVND (reference sequence). Trimming removed 3 bases from V and 4 bases from J, with 10 bases in between. This chain's CDR3 is CASSIGQGNQPQHF. CDR3 nucleotide sequence: TGTGCCAGTAGTATTGGGCAGGGTAATCAGCCCCAGCATTTT.